This T cell receptor (beta chain) was sequenced during a study of molecular identifiers for immune sequencing clone quantification (dated by TCRdb to the late 2010s). Study-wide context: For a replicate experiment, RNA from around 20,000 or 99,000 naive CD8 T cells was divided into five aliquots, of which four were sequenced. This methods study benchmarked molecular-identifier clustering-based TCR repertoire sequencing (MIDCIRS) and TCR RNA copy counting, using CD8 T cells to do so. On the study overall, not on this receptor specifically: Even against a background of one million naive CD8 T cells, spiked-in Jurkat TCR RNA amounting to a single cell's worth was reported to be detectable. Modeling indicated 2.5 to 3.5 TCR RNA copies recovered per cell, compared with about 10 by digital PCR, which implies a capture efficiency of around 30%. When barcode sub-clustering was left out, chimeric consensus sequences inflated TCR diversity, with chimeras reaching as high as 47%. Naive libraries contained spiked-in Jurkat TCR RNA (approximately 10 copies' worth), which is not part of the donor repertoire. Identical TCR molecules sharing a barcode could cause highly expanded clone sizes to be underestimated. In CMV-specific effector cells, clones with more than 20 RNA copies accounted for over 97% of molecules, whereas in naive cells such clones accounted for under 1%.

Libraries of naive CD8 T cells were built from anywhere between roughly 17,000 and 1,000,000 sorted cells, with 10%, 30% or 50% of the purified RNA used. Naive CD8 T cells were FACS-sorted as CD8+CD4-CCR7+CD45RA+ on a BD FACSAria II into RLT Plus buffer. To test detection sensitivity, Jurkat RNA equivalent to about eleven TCR copies was spiked into samples of about 19,000-1,000,000 naive CD8 T cells. Enrichment of CD8 T cells was performed with RosetteSep CD8+ T Cell Enrichment Cocktail and Ficoll-Paque, after which ACK red cell lysis was carried out. Library construction relied on PCR. The sample was run on a NextSeq 500. Bulk TCR libraries were made following a previously described method, with the TCR primers given in Table S5. Total RNA was purified with the Qiagen AllPrep DNA/RNA kit. Before analysis, reads from multiple sequencing runs of one library were combined. The published analysis was carried out like this. Reads were retained only if the reads had an exact TCR constant sequence, and the retained reads were trimmed to 150 nt and grouped according to their 12-nt molecular barcodes. Reads within each barcode group were sub-clustered using a 15% Levenshtein threshold, and quality-weighted consensus sequences were constructed for each RNA molecule. Non-functional sequences were filtered out, along with any lower-count sequence sitting one edit away from another sequence. Based on fitting two negative binomial distributions, any barcode sub-cluster with under 20% of the maximum read count was discarded. TCRdb applied fastp at Q25 and MiXCR to the public reads, then kept only in-frame beta chains. Entries are consolidated by CDR3 protein sequence, retaining the most common genes and DNA. It is TCRdb's table, rather than the study itself, that gives the V and J calls and clone size. In this sample the table shows roughly 100,000 distinct CDR3 sequences, 30% to 35% of which occur a single time. Of the sample, approximately 9.8% falls within the top ten clones.

For this clonotype: Its specific antigen is unknown. Base qualities were left out, and no much larger clone turns up one base away.

Sample: naive CD8+ T cells from blood, with Jurkat cell RNA spiked in. The sample's cell subset or site, from its label and the paper: FACS-sorted CD8+CD4-CCR7+CD45RA+ naive T cells. This receptor was taken from a human donor in good health. Some libraries in this study had Jurkat cell RNA spiked in.

The base sequence is TGTGCCGGCAGCTTGGGGCAACTAGCGGGAGTTGCAGATACGCAGTATTTT. Its amino acids are CAGSLGQLAGVADTQYF. The chain links TRBV5-3 with TRBJ2-3; 11 junctional bases match TRBD2. Being an ORF, TRBV5-3 has a function that is uncertain. Taken from cysteine to phenylalanine, the CDR3 has 17 residues. Of all the DNA, just the CDR3 is kept, 51 bases in frame from base 1. Trimming takes 10 bases off V and 4 bases off J; junction bases not matched to a gene: 17.